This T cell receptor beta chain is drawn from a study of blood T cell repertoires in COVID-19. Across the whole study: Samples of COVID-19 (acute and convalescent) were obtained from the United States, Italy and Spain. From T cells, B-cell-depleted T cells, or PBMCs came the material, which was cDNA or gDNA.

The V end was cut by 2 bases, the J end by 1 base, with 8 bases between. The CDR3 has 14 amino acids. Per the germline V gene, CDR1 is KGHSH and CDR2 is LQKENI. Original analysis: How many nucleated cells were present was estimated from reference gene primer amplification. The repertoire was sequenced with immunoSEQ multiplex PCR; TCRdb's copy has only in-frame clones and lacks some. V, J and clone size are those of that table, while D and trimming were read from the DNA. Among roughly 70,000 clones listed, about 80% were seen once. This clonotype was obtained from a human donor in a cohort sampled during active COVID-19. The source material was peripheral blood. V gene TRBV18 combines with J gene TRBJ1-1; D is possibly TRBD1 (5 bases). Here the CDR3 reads CASSPGGSNTEAFF. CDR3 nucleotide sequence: TGTGCCAGCTCACCAGGGGGGTCGAACACTGAAGCTTTCTTT.